The 28 T cell receptor beta chains reported below all come from one sample, sequenced in a study of human T cells and chemical hapten exposure. Time point here: healthy volunteer bleed at 2 weeks. Unfractionated whole blood yielded the extracted total RNA. Using its own MiXCR run on the RACE reads, TCRdb lists one record per CDR3 protein. The repertoire has approximately 45,000 distinct CDR3 sequences, over 3.5% of them found once; the top ten carry 1.6%. The sequenced sample consisted of whole blood. All receptors derive from a female donor in good health. Some clones in this sample may be carry-over from other donors' samples.

This clonotype was found many times. CDR3 protein: CASSLIGIGHGQSTEAFF. In nucleotides, the CDR3 is TGTGCCAGCAGTTTAATCGGCATTGGGCACGGGCAGAGCACTGAAGCTTTCTTT. The chain employs TRBV28 and TRBJ1-1, with D unclear. Trimming took 2 bases from V and 4 from J, leaving 23 bases between them. Germline values: CDR1 MDHEN, CDR2 SYDVKM. CDR3 length: 18 amino acids.

This clonotype occurred many times. This sequence joins TRBV27 and TRBJ2-3, with a possible D match to TRBD1 (5 bases). The V gene lost 3 bases and the J gene lost 7 bases, with 14 bases spanning the gap. Germline-derived CDR1 and CDR2 are MNHEY and SMNVEV (reference sequence). This CDR3 is 14 amino acids long. The CDR3: CASSFKGPLHTQYF. The CDR3 DNA reads as TGTGCCAGCAGTTTTAAGGGGCCCCTTCATACGCAGTATTTT.

This clonotype showed up many times. The chain recombines TRBV7-2 with TRBJ2-2, with a tentative D call TRBD2 (5 bases). The length of the CDR3 is 16 residues. Germline V gene data show CDR1 as SGHTA and CDR2 as FQGNSA. V lost 4 bases, J lost 0 bases, and 12 bases lay in between. The CDR3 DNA follows: TGTGCCAGCAGCTACGGAGGAATTGCGAACACCGGGGAGCTGTTTTTT. Protein product: CASSYGGIANTGELFF.

This clonotype was counted many times. The chain is built from TRBV19 and TRBJ1-2; 10 positions agree with TRBD1. The CDR3 contains 12 residues. Germline trimming cut 10 bases from V and 5 bases from J; bases unmatched to any gene: 4. Germline V gene data show CDR1 as LNHDA and CDR2 as SQIVND (reference sequence). In DNA, the CDR3 is TGTGCCACTCGGGGACAGGGGTATGGCTACACCTTC. Translated, it gives CATRGQGYGYTF.

This clonotype has ten or more counts. The gene calls are TRBV28 and TRBJ1-6; 8 bases agree with TRBD1. With 5 bases clipped from V and 8 bases from J, the junction kept 8 bases outside the gene matches. Germline V lookup: CDR1 MDHEN, CDR2 SYDVKM. CDR3 size: 15 residues. The CDR3 loop is CASSPTGQGDSPLHF. Here the CDR3 DNA reads TGTGCCAGCAGTCCAACAGGACAGGGAGATTCACCCCTCCACTTT.

This clonotype was seen many times. This chain joins TRBV20-1 and TRBJ1-1; D not resolved. This CDR3 region has 14 residues. The V gene lost 0 bases and the J gene lost 4 bases, with 12 bases spanning the gap. The germline gives CDR1 DFQATT, CDR2 SNEGSKA (reference sequence). The CDR3 sequence is CSARDYTPGTEAFF. The CDR3 DNA reads TGCAGTGCTAGAGATTACACCCCCGGCACTGAAGCTTTCTTT.

Ten or more counts support this clonotype. The chain carries TRBV29-1 and TRBJ2-3; D gene unclear. The V gene lost 4 bases and the J gene lost 0 bases, with 14 bases spanning the gap. Germline V gene sequence: CDR1 SQVTM, CDR2 ANQGSEA. This CDR3 spans 15 amino acids. CDR3 sequence: CSVGIGGFSTDTQYF. The CDR3 DNA is TGCAGCGTTGGAATCGGCGGTTTCAGCACAGATACGCAGTATTTT.

This clonotype was observed many times. The V call is TRBV4-1, the J call TRBJ2-1; D is uncertain. The V end was cut by 1 base, the J end by 10 bases, with 14 bases between. Germline V lookup: CDR1 MGHRA, CDR2 YSYEKL. This CDR3 comprises 14 residues. CDR3 residues: CASSQASLGYEQFF. CDR3 in DNA: TGCGCCAGCAGCCAAGCGTCGCTGGGATACGAGCAGTTCTTC.

This clonotype was recorded at least ten times. This chain joins TRBV20-1 and TRBJ1-6; 8 bases are shared with TRBD1. This CDR3 is 14 amino acids long. Looked up from germline, CDR1 is DFQATT and CDR2 is SNEGSKA (reference sequence). The V segment lost 0 bases and the J segment 13 bases; nucleotides outside the gene matches: 8. DNA of the CDR3: TGCAGTGCTAGAGAGGACAGGGACTCTGCCCCCCTCCACTTT. As protein: CSAREDRDSAPLHF.

The sample holds many counts of this clonotype. V is TRBV12-3 or TRBV12-4 and J is TRBJ2-1; 11 bases match TRBD1. The ends lost 7 bases at V and 4 bases at J; junction bases unmatched: 6. This CDR3 has 15 residues. This CDR3 is CASNQGQGAYNEQFF. In DNA form, the CDR3 reads TGTGCCAGCAACCAAGGACAGGGGGCTTACAATGAGCAGTTCTTC.

This clonotype came up many times. The genes are TRBV5-1 and TRBJ1-4; TRBD1 agrees at 7 bases. V was pared by 0 bases and J by 6 bases, with 2 bases of the junction left unmatched. Looked up from germline, CDR1 is SGHRS and CDR2 is YFSETQ. This CDR3 spans 14 amino acids. The CDR3 DNA reads TGCGCCAGCAGCTTGGAGAGGGGGCATGAAAAACTGTTTTTT. Residues: CASSLERGHEKLFF.

This clonotype was seen more than once but under ten times. The CDR3 bases are TGTGCCAGCAGCATTATCGGGGACACTGAAGCTTTCTTT. As protein: CASSIIGDTEAFF. The chain has TRBV2 and TRBJ1-1, with D uncertain. The CDR3 runs 13 residues. The germline V gene encodes CDR1 SNHLY and CDR2 FYNNEI. The ends were cut back, 6 bases at V and 3 bases at J, with 11 bases in the middle. Complete variable domain (other parts from reference TRBV2 and TRBJ1-1): EPEVTQTPSHQVTQMGQEVILRCVPISNHLYFYWYRQILGQKVEFLVSFYNNEISEKSEIFDDQFSVERPDGSNFTLKIRSTKLEDSAMYFCASSIIGDTEAFFGQGTRLTVV.

This clonotype was recorded at least ten times. As DNA, the CDR3 is TGTGCCAGCAGTTTGATTACAGGGGGCAATCAGCCCCAGCATTTT. Translation gives CASSLITGGNQPQHF. The gene calls are TRBV27 and TRBJ1-5, with 7 positions matching TRBD1. The CDR3 extends over 15 amino acids. V shed 3 bases and J 2 bases; nucleotides not matched to a gene: 4. Germline assignment: CDR1 MNHEY and CDR2 SMNVEV (reference sequence).

This clonotype occurred many times. This chain uses TRBV18 with TRBJ2-7; 7 positions agree with TRBD1. The germline gives CDR1 KGHSH, CDR2 LQKENI. The CDR3 spans 14 residues. The V segment lost 3 bases and the J segment 1 base; nucleotides outside the gene matches: 3. The CDR3: CASSPAGGSYEQYF. Here the CDR3 DNA reads TGTGCCAGCTCACCGGCAGGGGGTTCCTACGAGCAGTACTTC. The complete variable domain, with remaining parts taken from reference TRBV18 and TRBJ2-7, reads NAGVMQNPRHLVRRRGQEARLRCSPMKGHSHVYWYRQLPEEGLKFMVYLQKENIIDESGMPKERFSAEFPKEGPSILRIQQVVRGDSAAYFCASSPAGGSYEQYFGPGTRLTVT.

This clonotype was detected ten times or more. J is TRBJ1-2 and V is TRBV15, with 10 bases that match TRBD1. Germline CDR1 reads LNHNV; CDR2 reads YYDKDF (reference sequence). V lost 3 bases to trimming and J lost 5 bases; unmatched junction nucleotides: 3. This CDR3 comprises 14 residues. CDR3 nucleotide sequence: TGTGCCACCAGCAGGGGGACAGGGGCGTATGGCTACACCTTC. Amino acid sequence: CATSRGTGAYGYTF. The full variable domain, rest sourced from reference TRBV15 and TRBJ1-2, is DAMVIQNPRYQVTQFGKPVTLSCSQTLNHNVMYWYQQKSSQAPKLLFHYYDKDFNNEADTPDNFQSRRPNTSFCFLDIRSPGLGDTAMYLCATSRGTGAYGYTFGSGTRLTVV.

As DNA, the CDR3 is TGTGCCAGCAGCTTAGCACAAGCGGGGGTGGAGACCCAGTACTTC. This sequence encodes CASSLAQAGVETQYF. The gene calls are TRBV7-2 and TRBJ2-5, with TRBD2 matching 8 bases. Germline V gene data show CDR1 as SGHTA and CDR2 as FQGNSA. The CDR3 consists of 15 residues. The ends lost 0 bases at V and 5 bases at J; junction bases unmatched: 5. Based on the CDR3 plus reference TRBV7-2 and TRBJ2-5, the full variable domain is GAGVSQSPSNKVTEKGKDVELRCDPISGHTALYWYRQSLGQGLEFLIYFQGNSAPDKSGLPSDRFSAERTGGSVSTLTIQRTQQEDSAVYLCASSLAQAGVETQYFGPGTRLLVL.

This clonotype was found many times. The chain couples TRBV12-3 or TRBV12-4 to TRBJ2-7, with 11 positions matching TRBD2. This CDR3 is built from 18 residues. The J segment lost 6 bases and the V segment lost 3 bases, leaving 16 bases of the junction unmatched. CDR3 amino acids: CASSFVRYTLAGGSEQYF. The CDR3 DNA follows: TGTGCCAGCAGTTTTGTCCGCTATACGCTAGCGGGGGGTTCCGAGCAGTACTTC.

This clonotype was counted ten times or more. This rearrangement joins TRBV7-2 to TRBJ2-3, with D possibly matching TRBD1 (5 bases). Trimming removed 9 bases from V and 3 bases from J, with 16 bases in between. The germline CDR1 and CDR2 sequences are SGHTA and FQGNSA. The CDR3 sequence is 14 residues long. The DNA of the CDR3 is TGTGCCAGTATCATAGTGGGGCGAACAGATACGCAGTATTTT. Translation: CASIIVGRTDTQYF.

At least ten counts were recorded for this clonotype. The V and J genes are TRBV7-9 and TRBJ1-1; D perhaps matches TRBD1 (5 bases). V was pared by 1 base and J by 0 bases, with 9 bases between. The V gene's germline CDR1 is SEHNR and CDR2 FQNEAQ (reference sequence). The CDR3 has 15 residues. The CDR3 sequence is CASSLVGALNTEAFF. Here the CDR3 DNA reads TGTGCCAGCAGCTTAGTCGGGGCTCTGAACACTGAAGCTTTCTTT.

This chain connects TRBV20-1 to TRBJ1-2; no definite D call. Germline V CDR1 and CDR2: DFQATT, SNEGSKA (reference sequence). The CDR3 contains 11 residues. V was cut by 6 bases and J by 2 bases, with 7 bases left in between. The CDR3 here is CSAGSNYGYTF. The CDR3 region has the DNA TGCAGTGCCGGATCCAACTATGGCTACACCTTC.

This clonotype was detected many times. This chain uses TRBV2 with TRBJ2-3; 9 positions match TRBD2. This CDR3 has 16 residues. Germline lookup yields CDR1 SNHLY and CDR2 FYNNEI. CDR3 residues: CATQRAGGLSTDTQYF. The CDR3 DNA reads as TGTGCGACTCAGCGGGCGGGGGGGCTGAGCACAGATACGCAGTATTTT.

This clonotype was detected a few times. V is TRBV27 and J is TRBJ2-3; 9 bases map to TRBD2. The CDR3 runs 16 residues. V was pared by 4 bases and J by 7 bases, with 12 bases of the junction left unmatched. From germline, CDR1 is MNHEY and CDR2 SMNVEV (reference sequence). For the CDR3, the DNA is TGTGCCAGCAGTTCCCCTAATGGCGGGGGGGGACATACGCAGTATTTT. Its protein is CASSSPNGGGGHTQYF.

Ten or more counts support this clonotype. The chain combines TRBV12-3 or TRBV12-4 with TRBJ2-7, with D unresolved. Trimming cost V 6 bases and J 0 bases, with 12 bases left between them. CDR3 length equals 14 residues. CDR3 in DNA: TGTGCCAGCAGCCGGACCGCGAGCTCCTACGAGCAGTACTTC. Its protein product is CASSRTASSYEQYF.

This clonotype was seen ten or more times. This rearrangement joins TRBV20-1 to TRBJ1-3, with D possibly matching TRBD1 (5 bases). The CDR3 runs to 14 residues. Germline CDR1 is DFQATT and CDR2 is SNEGSKA (reference sequence). Trimming left V 2 bases short and J 2 bases short, with 10 bases between. CDR3 protein: CSARFGGAGNTIYF. For the CDR3, the DNA is TGCAGTGCTAGATTCGGGGGGGCTGGAAACACCATATATTTT.

This clonotype was detected ten times or more. This chain connects TRBV14 to TRBJ1-1; no reliable D call. Germline V lookup: CDR1 SGHDN, CDR2 FVKESK. The CDR3 length is 14 residues. The ends were cut back, 3 bases at V and 0 bases at J, with 8 bases in the middle. CDR3 coding DNA: TGTGCCAGCAGCCACAAGGTTATGAACACTGAAGCTTTCTTT. Protein sequence: CASSHKVMNTEAFF.

This clonotype was counted only a few times. The V and J genes are TRBV12-3 or TRBV12-4 and TRBJ1-1; D might be TRBD1 (6 bases). The CDR3 spans 14 residues. V lost 5 bases and J lost 4, with 14 bases in between. The CDR3 nucleotides read TGTGCCAGCAGTCTACTTCAGGGGACCACTGAAGCTTTCTTT. This gives the protein CASSLLQGTTEAFF.

This clonotype was counted between two and nine times. This chain joins TRBV6-2 or TRBV6-3 and TRBJ1-1; the D gene is possibly TRBD1 (5 bases). Per germline, CDR1 MNHEY and CDR2 SVGEGT. The CDR3 totals 14 residues. Deletions cut 4 bases from V and 4 bases from J, with 13 bases between. This chain's CDR3 is CASSSQGGRTEAFF. The CDR3 DNA reads TGTGCCAGCAGTTCTCAGGGAGGACGCACTGAAGCTTTCTTT.

This clonotype showed up many times. The genes are TRBV6-6 and TRBJ1-5; D unclear. V shed 5 bases and J shed 0 bases, with 20 bases lying between them. Germline CDR1 and CDR2: MNHNY and SVGAGI (reference sequence). The CDR3 runs 18 residues. The CDR3 DNA reads TGTGCCAGCAGTGAACCCCCTAAGGCGACGATTAGCAATCAGCCCCAGCATTTT. It translates to CASSEPPKATISNQPQHF.